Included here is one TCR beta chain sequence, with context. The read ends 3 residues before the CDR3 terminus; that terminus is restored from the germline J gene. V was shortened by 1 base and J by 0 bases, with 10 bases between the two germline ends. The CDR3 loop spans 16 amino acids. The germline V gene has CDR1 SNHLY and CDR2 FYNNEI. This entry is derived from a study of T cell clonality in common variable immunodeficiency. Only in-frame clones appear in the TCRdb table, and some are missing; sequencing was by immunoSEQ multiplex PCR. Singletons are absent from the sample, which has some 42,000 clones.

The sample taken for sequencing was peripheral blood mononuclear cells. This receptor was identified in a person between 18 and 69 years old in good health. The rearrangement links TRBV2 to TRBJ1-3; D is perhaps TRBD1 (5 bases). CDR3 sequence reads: CASSEGGASSGNTIYF. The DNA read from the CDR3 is TGTGCCAGCAGTGAAGGTGGGGCTAGCTCTGGAAACACC.